This T cell receptor (beta chain) came from a study of shared clonotypes between healthy human individuals. This clone came up once. Its antigen is undetermined. Subsets obtained from CD4+ cells comprised CD45RA+ naive and CD45RA-negative memory cells. Profiled with immunoSEQ multiplex PCR; TCRdb holds only in-frame clones, not every one. The repertoire has almost 750,000 clones, roughly two thirds of them found once; the top ten carry approximately 1.8%. Study-wide points: The represented genetic and exposure-history diversity was limited by the small number of donors.

The sequenced sample was memory CD4+ T cells sorted from blood. Subset defined: CD45RA-negative fraction. The TCR originated in a woman aged 25 to 39 in good health.

This chain's CDR3 is CAISGGGGTGELFF. In DNA form, the CDR3 reads TGTGCCATCTCTGGCGGAGGGGGCACCGGGGAGCTGTTTTTT. J is TRBJ2-2 and V is TRBV10-3; D assignment may be TRBD1 or TRBD2 (6 bases each). Per the germline V gene, CDR1 is ENHRY and CDR2 is SYGVKD. This CDR3 region has 14 residues. Trimming cost V 8 bases and J 4 bases, with 14 bases left between them.